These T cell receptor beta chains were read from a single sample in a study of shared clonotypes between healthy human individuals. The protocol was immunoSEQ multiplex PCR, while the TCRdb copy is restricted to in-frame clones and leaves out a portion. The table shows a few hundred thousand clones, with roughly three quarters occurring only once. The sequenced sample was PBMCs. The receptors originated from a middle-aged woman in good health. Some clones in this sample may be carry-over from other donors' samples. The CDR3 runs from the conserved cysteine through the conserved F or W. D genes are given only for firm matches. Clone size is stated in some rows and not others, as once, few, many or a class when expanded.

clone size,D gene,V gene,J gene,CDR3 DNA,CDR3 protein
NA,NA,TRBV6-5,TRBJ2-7,TGTGCCAGCAGTTATGCGGATTCCTACGAGCAGTACTTC,CASSYADSYEQYF
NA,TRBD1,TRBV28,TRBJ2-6,TGTGCCAGCAGCTCCGGGACAGGGATAACTGGGGCCAACGTCCTGACTTTC,CASSSGTGITGANVLTF
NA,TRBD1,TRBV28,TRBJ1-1,TGTGCCAGCACCCCTTTGACAGGGTTTAAGTTCACTGAAGCTTTCTTT,CASTPLTGFKFTEAFF
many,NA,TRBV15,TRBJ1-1,TGTGCCACCGGGGTAGCTACAGCTGAAGCTTTCTTT,CATGVATAEAFF
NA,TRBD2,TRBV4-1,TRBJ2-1,TGCGCCAGCAGCCAAGAAGCGGGACTAGCGGGAGGACCCTACAATGAGCAGTTCTTC,CASSQEAGLAGGPYNEQFF
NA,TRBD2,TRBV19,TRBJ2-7,TGTGCCAGTAGTACCGGGACTACCTTGTACTTC,CASSTGTTLYF
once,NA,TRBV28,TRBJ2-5,TGTGCCAGCAGTCCCGGACGGGCCCAAGAGACCCAGTACTTC,CASSPGRAQETQYF
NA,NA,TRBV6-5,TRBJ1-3,TGTGCCAGCAGGAAGGAGCCTTCTGGAAACACCATATATTTT,CASRKEPSGNTIYF
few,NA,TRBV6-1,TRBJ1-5,TGTGCCAGCCTGGACAATTCTCATCAGCCCCAGCATTTT,CASLDNSHQPQHF
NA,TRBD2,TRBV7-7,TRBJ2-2,TGTGCTAGCAGCCCGGTCTCAGCGGGAGGATTCGGGGAGCTGTTTTTT,CASSPVSAGGFGELFF
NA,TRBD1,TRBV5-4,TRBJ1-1,TGTGCCAGCAGCCCCTACAGGGGTATGGCTGAAGCTTTCTTT,CASSPYRGMAEAFF